The present T cell receptor (beta chain) was sequenced within a study of T cells expressing NK-cell markers. With the 5' RACE reads reprocessed, TCRdb shows one record per CDR3 protein and no DNA. This sample lists about 400,000 distinct CDR3 sequences; its ten largest clones have around 10%. The CDR3 totals 15 residues. CDR1 MGHRA and CDR2 YSYEKL come from the germline V gene. The receptor was derived from a woman aged 45-59 years in good health. The sequenced sample consisted of blood T cells: a sorted CD56 or NKG2C T cell subset, CD4+ or CD8+ T cells, or bulk PBMC T cells (not recorded which). The rearrangement uses TRBV4-1 and TRBJ2-3. This CDR3 is CASSQDRDLDRLQYF.